This TCR beta chain was observed in a study of graft-versus-host responses after intestinal transplantation (dated by TCRdb to the early 2020s). For context, the study as a whole: Recipients received multivisceral, liver-intestinal, or isolated intestinal transplants. Anti-thymocyte globulin induction was given to all recipients, followed by maintenance tacrolimus and steroids for two to four years. Bulk TCR-beta CDR3 sequencing was used to track graft-versus-host and host-versus-graft alloreactive T cell clones in the graft, circulation and bone marrow after intestinal transplantation. Alloreactive clones were identified by sequencing pre-transplant mixed lymphocyte reaction products and comparing these products with unstimulated pre-transplant donor and recipient T cells. A cohort of about two dozen intestinal transplant recipients, including one retransplant, was enrolled, and a few patients lacking pretransplant specimens were excluded. A peak of at least 4% donor T cells among recipient peripheral blood mononuclear cells was the definition used for donor T cell macrochimerism. Instead of going to the commercial service, samples from a few later patients were sequenced in-house on an Illumina MiSeq and processed with MiXCR.

In the case of this clone: Its antigen remains undetermined. No much larger clone is present one base from it, and per-base qualities are unavailable.

In the germline V gene, CDR1 corresponds to SGHRS and CDR2 to YFSETQ. Including the terminal cysteine and phenylalanine, the CDR3 comprises 16 residues. Only the CDR3 DNA stays, 48 bases, in frame from base 1. Relative to germline, V is missing 0 bases and J is missing 5 bases, with 10 bases of the junction outside any gene match. What the research found in general, with its limitations: In the allografts of patients with donor T cell macrochimerism, GvH to HvG T cell clonal ratios were high. GvH clones were detected in recipient bone marrow, and some appeared earlier in ileal mucosa or blood, consistent with an intestinal mucosal origin. Early after transplant, declines in HvG clones were associated with peak levels of circulating GvH clones. The conclusions were limited by the relatively low number and heterogeneity of the intestinal transplant patients.

The sample's time point label is to be understood as: cells obtained before transplantation from donor or recipient. CD3+CD4+ and CD3+CD8+ populations were FACS-sorted from unstimulated pre-transplant donor and recipient cells taken from spleen or lymph nodes. Libraries were built with the immunoSEQ multiplex PCR assay. For most patients, genomic DNA was isolated with the Qiagen DNeasy Blood and Tissue Kit and shipped frozen to Adaptive Biotechnologies for TCR sequencing. For most patients, high-throughput TCR-beta CDR3 sequencing of genomic DNA was performed by Adaptive Biotechnologies. In the paper's pipeline: Adaptive's ImmunoSEQ software supplied the TCR sequencing data for around 19 patients, while MiXCR and VDJtools were used to process a few other patients. To correct CD4 versus CD8 sorting errors, sequences present in both subsets at a frequency ratio below 5:1 were removed. CDR3 nucleotide sequences shared by donor and recipient were removed because the origin of these sequences could not be assigned. At least 2-fold expansion over unstimulated cells and a minimum CFSE-low frequency of 0.002% (template counts) or 0.001% (read counts) were required for clones to be classified as alloreactive. A clone was considered mappable if detected in the sequenced pre-transplant spleen, lymph node, or MLR CFSE-low populations of the donor or recipient. Cumulative frequency of alloreactive clones was calculated as a percentage of all sequences weighted by copy number. TCRdb limited this immuneACCESS table to in-frame rearrangements with V and J called. A share of clones is missing; checked studies link under half to unresolved V genes, and the rest is unexplained. From that table come the V and J calls and clone size; the DNA was used to work out D and trimming. The sample table lists tens of thousands of clones, 95% of them with a count of one. The ten largest make up 0.2% to 0.25% of the sample.

This sequence originates from a human donor who was the organ donor for an intestinal transplant. The chain uses TRBV5-1 and TRBJ2-7; 8 middle bases align to TRBD1. Source: unstimulated CD8+ T cells sorted from spleen or lymph node cells, taken before transplant. The CDR3: CASSLGTADRVNEQYF. The nucleotide sequence reads TGCGCCAGCAGCTTGGGAACGGCGGACAGGGTCAACGAGCAGTACTTC.